Each of the 15 T cell receptor beta chains below was sequenced from the same sample in a study of CD8 T cells in Susac syndrome. cDNA came from roughly 0.5 to 1 ug RNA primed by random hexamers. TCRdb ran MiXCR on the immunoSEQ multiplex PCR reads and lists one entry per CDR3 protein. The repertoire holds 71,000 or so distinct CDR3 sequences, with 85% to 95% as singletons. The specimen was CD4+ T cells from PBMCs. These receptors were collected from a human donor with Susac syndrome.

This chain uses TRBV5-1 with TRBJ2-2; D is unresolved. Trimming took off 5 bases at V and 1 base at J, with 12 bases between the two ends. Germline V lookup: CDR1 SGHRS, CDR2 YFSETQ. The CDR3 spans 15 residues. The CDR3 loop is CASRGIVLNTGELFF. The DNA for the CDR3 is TGCGCCAGCAGGGGGATCGTTCTGAACACCGGGGAGCTGTTTTTT.

The chain recombines TRBV29-1 with TRBJ2-1; 12 nucleotides match TRBD1. CDR3 size: 13 residues. Trimming at V came to 4 bases and at J to 9 bases, leaving 4 bases not matched to a gene. Germline CDR1 and CDR2: SQVTM and ANQGSEA. CDR3 residues: CSVGGQGATEQFF. CDR3 coding DNA: TGCAGCGTTGGGGGACAGGGGGCAACTGAGCAGTTCTTC.

The chain links TRBV18 to TRBJ2-7; 8 bases map to TRBD1. The J segment lost 2 bases and the V segment lost 6 bases, leaving 6 bases of the junction unmatched. Germline lookup yields CDR1 KGHSH and CDR2 LQKENI. CDR3 length: 14 residues. CDR3 amino acids: CASSLTGATYEQYF. Here the CDR3 DNA reads TGTGCCAGCTCCCTGACAGGGGCCACCTACGAGCAGTACTTC.

The chain carries TRBV28 and TRBJ2-1; 11 bases map to TRBD2. V shed 5 bases and J 9 bases; nucleotides not matched to a gene: 18. This CDR3 has 18 residues. Germline V lookup: CDR1 MDHEN, CDR2 SYDVKM. CDR3 coding DNA: TGTGCCAGCAGTACACAACACCCCGCTAGCGGGGGGAGTGGTGAGCAGTTCTTC. Translated: CASSTQHPASGGSGEQFF.

This sequence joins TRBV20-1 and TRBJ2-2; no clear D. This CDR3 has 13 residues. Germline V lookup: CDR1 DFQATT, CDR2 SNEGSKA (reference sequence). Trimming removed 5 bases at V and 0 bases at J, with 7 bases between. The CDR3 bases are TGCAGTGCTCGACAAACGAACACCGGGGAGCTGTTTTTT. It codes for CSARQTNTGELFF.

The chain is built from TRBV5-6 and TRBJ2-2, with a possible D match to TRBD2 (5 bases). CDR1 and CDR2 (germline): SGHDT, YYEEEE. Trimming cost V 5 bases and J 3 bases, with 14 bases left between them. The CDR3 has 15 residues. The CDR3 bases are TGTGCCAGCAGTCGAGGGTTAGGCGACACCGGGGAGCTGTTTTTT. This sequence encodes CASSRGLGDTGELFF.

The chain recombines TRBV7-3 with TRBJ1-2; TRBD1 aligns across 8 bases. The CDR3 totals 13 residues. CDR1 and CDR2 (germline): SGHTA, FQGTGA. The V segment lost 4 bases and the J segment 3 bases; nucleotides outside the gene matches: 1. CDR3 amino acids: CASSSDRDYGYTF. The CDR3 DNA is TGTGCCAGCAGCTCGGACAGGGACTATGGCTACACCTTC.

The rearrangement uses TRBV5-4 and TRBJ2-5; 16 nucleotides agree with TRBD2. CDR1 and CDR2 (germline): SGHNT, YYREEE (reference sequence). The V and J ends lost 7 bases and 2 bases, in that order; junction bases with no gene match: 2. The CDR3 totals 15 residues. This chain's CDR3 is CASSGLAGGQETQYF. CDR3 DNA sequence: TGTGCCAGCTCGGGACTAGCGGGGGGGCAAGAGACCCAGTACTTC.

The V and J genes are TRBV5-4 and TRBJ2-6; the D is unclear. Germline loops: CDR1 SGHNT, CDR2 YYREEE (reference sequence). CDR3 length: 15 amino acids. Trimming stripped 0 bases from V and 2 bases from J, with 6 bases between. The CDR3 coding sequence is TGTGCCAGCAGCTTGGCCCTGGCTGGGGCCAACGTCCTGACTTTC. Amino acids: CASSLALAGANVLTF.

In its sample, this clonotype was seen a few times. This chain joins TRBV18 and TRBJ2-5, with 7 bases matching TRBD1. The germline CDR1 and CDR2 sequences are KGHSH and LQKENI. After removal of 4 bases from V and 2 bases from J, the junction contained 1 base not matched to a gene. The CDR3 is 13 amino acids. The CDR3 DNA is TGTGCCAGCTCACTGGGACAGCAAGAGACCCAGTACTTC. Encoded protein: CASSLGQQETQYF.

Turning to this clonotype: At one end the junction does not follow the germline gene, possibly because of a read error. This chain uses TRBV18 with TRBJ2-5; TRBD2 agrees at 7 bases. The V gene's germline CDR1 is KGHSH and CDR2 LQKENI. The CDR3 consists of 14 residues. CDR3 region: CASSPPRLRETQYF. CDR3 in DNA: TGTGCCAGCTCACCACCTAGGTTGCGGGAGACCCAATACTTC.

This clonotype was detected once. The chain employs TRBV6-1 and TRBJ2-3; tentatively, D is TRBD1 or TRBD2 (5 bases each). The CDR3 totals 16 residues. Germline CDR1 and CDR2: MNHNS and SASEGT. The V end lost 5 bases, the J end lost 6 bases, and 21 bases lay between the germline ends. CDR3 region: CASSLLMLGTSDTQYF. The CDR3 nucleotides are TGTGCCAGCAGTCTCTTAATGCTTGGGACCTCGGATACGCAGTATTTT.

The rearrangement joins TRBV28 to TRBJ2-6; no firm D call. Deletions cut 6 bases from V and 0 bases from J, with 12 bases between. CDR3 length: 16 residues. Germline CDR1 is MDHEN and CDR2 is SYDVKM. CDR3 protein: CASSPPWDSGANVLTF. The CDR3 bases are TGTGCCAGCAGCCCCCCCTGGGACTCTGGGGCCAACGTCCTGACTTTC.

The chain has TRBV5-1 and TRBJ2-5; D perhaps matches TRBD1 (6 bases). Germline V gene sequence: CDR1 SGHRS, CDR2 YFSETQ. The V and J ends lost 2 bases and 5 bases respectively, with 10 bases between them. The CDR3 has 13 amino acids. CDR3 sequence: CASSLQGGETQYF. The CDR3 DNA follows: TGCGCCAGCAGCTTACAGGGCGGGGAGACCCAGTACTTC.

V is TRBV7-9 and J is TRBJ2-2; 7 positions match TRBD1. Germline lookup yields CDR1 SEHNR and CDR2 FQNEAQ (reference sequence). With 4 bases clipped from V and 6 bases from J, the junction kept 8 bases outside the gene matches. The CDR3 runs to 15 residues. The CDR3 spells CASSSPTTGPGELFF. The CDR3 DNA sequence: TGTGCCAGCAGCTCCCCTACGACAGGGCCCGGGGAGCTGTTTTTT.